A selection of T cell receptor beta chains follows, all from one sample in a study of beta chain features in type 1 diabetes. The protocol was immunoSEQ multiplex PCR, while the TCRdb copy is restricted to in-frame clones and leaves out a portion. The table includes just under 150,000 clones, more than 10% detected once. Sequences were obtained from central memory CD4+ T cells from blood. The receptors derive from a man aged 18 to 29 with type 1 diabetes. Each CDR3 is given with its conserved first and last residue. A D gene is named only where the DNA matches it firmly. Size is stated for part of the rows, as once, few or many counts, or as a class when the clone is expanded.

d_call	v_call	j_call	clone_size	cdr3_aa	cdr3_nt
.	TRBV28	TRBJ1-2	.	CASSHGTTTNYGYTF	TGTGCCAGCAGTCACGGGACTACCACTAACTATGGCTACACCTTC
.	TRBV4-1	TRBJ2-7	.	CASSQVGLLTAYEQYF	TGCGCCAGCAGCCAAGTTGGGCTCCTAACTGCCTACGAGCAGTACTTC
.	TRBV7-2	TRBJ2-3	few	CASSLLLVTDTQYF	TGTGCCAGCAGCTTACTACTAGTAACAGATACGCAGTATTTT
TRBD1	TRBV13	TRBJ2-2	few	CASSSSTGGGYTGELFF	TGTGCCAGCAGCTCAAGCACAGGGGGAGGTTACACCGGGGAGCTGTTTTTT
.	TRBV5-1	TRBJ2-2	.	CASSLAENTGELFF	TGCGCCAGCAGCTTGGCGGAGAACACCGGGGAGCTGTTTTTT
.	TRBV28	TRBJ1-2	few	CASKTENYGYTF	TGTGCCAGCAAAACAGAAAACTATGGCTACACCTTC
.	TRBV4-1	TRBJ2-3	many	CASSQERSGSTDTQYF	TGCGCCAGCAGCCAAGAAAGGAGCGGGAGCACAGATACGCAGTATTTT
.	TRBV7-2	TRBJ1-1	few	CASSRSGTEAFF	TGTGCCAGCAGCCGGTCTGGCACTGAAGCTTTCTTT
.	TRBV9	TRBJ2-1	many	CASSLREGTGVKQFF	TGTGCCAGCAGCCTTAGGGAGGGGACAGGCGTAAAGCAGTTCTTC
.	TRBV7-2	TRBJ2-5	few	CASSPASSQKGETQYF	TGTGCCAGCAGTCCGGCCTCTAGCCAGAAGGGGGAGACCCAGTACTTC
TRBD2	TRBV2	TRBJ2-7	few	CAAGGGRGYEQYF	TGTGCCGCCGGCGGGGGGCGAGGTTACGAGCAGTACTTC
.	TRBV30	TRBJ1-3	.	CAWRVSGNTIYF	TGTGCCTGGAGAGTAAGCGGAAACACCATATATTTT
.	TRBV4-2	TRBJ2-5	.	CASSQAASEETQYF	TGTGCCAGCAGCCAAGCGGCGAGTGAGGAGACCCAGTACTTC
.	TRBV29-1	TRBJ2-1	many	CSVVIIDEQFF	TGCAGCGTCGTCATTATTGATGAGCAGTTCTTC
.	TRBV28	TRBJ1-1	many	CASSRGNRVNTEAFF	TGTGCCAGCAGTCGTGGCAACAGGGTAAACACTGAAGCTTTCTTT
TRBD1	TRBV5-1	TRBJ1-4	.	CASSTFGQGGGEKLFF	TGCGCCAGCAGCACATTCGGACAGGGAGGAGGTGAAAAACTGTTTTTT
.	TRBV7-6	TRBJ2-5	few	CASSLAEGPGKTQYF	TGTGCCAGCAGCTTAGCGGAAGGTCCAGGGAAGACCCAGTACTTC
.	TRBV27	TRBJ1-2	.	CASSPRQAFYGYTF	TGTGCCAGCAGCCCCAGGCAGGCCTTCTATGGCTACACCTTC
.	TRBV29-1	TRBJ2-3	many	CSVVGTGSTDTQYF	TGCAGCGTTGTGGGGACGGGAAGCACAGATACGCAGTATTTT
.	TRBV4-1	TRBJ1-6	few	CASSLRALSSYNSPLHF	TGCGCCAGCAGCCTCAGGGCTCTGAGCTCCTATAATTCACCCCTCCACTTT
.	TRBV6-4	TRBJ2-7	.	CASSDSYGSYEQYF	TGTGCCAGCAGTGACTCGTACGGTTCCTACGAGCAGTACTTC
.	TRBV30	TRBJ1-5	.	CAGALDSNQPQHF	TGTGCCGGGGCCCTGGATAGCAATCAGCCCCAGCATTTT
.	TRBV6-6	TRBJ1-2	.	CASRLNYGYTF	TGTGCCAGCAGGTTAAACTATGGCTACACCTTC
TRBD1	TRBV28	TRBJ1-5	few	CASSSPTGGQQPQHF	TGTGCCAGCAGTTCTCCTACAGGGGGCCAGCAGCCCCAGCATTTT
.	TRBV27	TRBJ2-2	.	CASSLARGFENTGELFF	TGTGCCAGCAGTTTGGCACGGGGGTTTGAGAACACCGGGGAGCTGTTTTTT
.	TRBV2	TRBJ2-5	few	CASMDSKETQYF	TGTGCCAGCATGGACTCCAAAGAGACCCAGTACTTC
.	TRBV5-1	TRBJ1-6	.	CASSLEGNSPLHF	TGCGCCAGCAGCTTGGAAGGAAATTCACCCCTCCACTTT
TRBD1	TRBV5-1	TRBJ2-7	.	CASSLQDRGHEQYF	TGCGCCAGCAGCTTGCAGGACAGGGGCCACGAGCAGTACTTC
.	TRBV30	TRBJ1-1	few	CAWSGQADNTEAFF	TGTGCCTGGAGTGGACAGGCCGATAACACTGAAGCTTTCTTT
.	TRBV18	TRBJ2-6	few	CASSPGRSGANVLTF	TGTGCCAGCTCACCAGGGAGATCTGGGGCCAACGTCCTGACTTTC
.	TRBV7-2	TRBJ1-5	.	CASSSVNRNQPQHF	TGTGCCAGCAGCTCCGTCAACAGGAATCAGCCCCAGCATTTT
.	TRBV30	TRBJ1-6	few	CAWTDLYNSPLHF	TGTGCCTGGACGGATCTTTACAATTCACCCCTCCACTTT
.	TRBV7-7	TRBJ2-5	.	CASGTFGVSVGETQYF	TGTGCTAGCGGAACCTTCGGGGTGTCGGTCGGAGAGACCCAGTACTTC
TRBD1	TRBV27	TRBJ2-7	.	CASSLRGQYEQYF	TGTGCCAGCAGTTTAAGGGGGCAGTACGAGCAGTACTTC
.	TRBV23-1	TRBJ2-3	.	CASSQTCPHRVTRTDTQYF	TGCGCCAGCAGTCAGACCTGCCCCCATCGGGTCACAAGGACAGATACGCAGTATTTT
TRBD2	TRBV5-1	TRBJ2-7	few	CASSLGLAGAYEQYF	TGCGCCAGCAGCTTGGGCCTAGCGGGGGCCTACGAGCAGTACTTC
.	TRBV29-1	TRBJ1-1	.	CSVERRQGNTEAFF	TGCAGCGTTGAAAGGCGGCAGGGGAACACTGAAGCTTTCTTT
.	TRBV9	TRBJ1-5	few	CASSATTDQPQHF	TGTGCCAGCAGCGCCACTACCGATCAGCCCCAGCATTTT
TRBD2	TRBV9	TRBJ2-3	.	CASSGGPSGGFSTDTQYF	TGTGCCAGCAGCGGAGGCCCTAGCGGGGGGTTTAGCACAGATACGCAGTATTTT
.	TRBV5-1	TRBJ1-1	.	CASSLIQENEAFF	TGCGCCAGCAGCTTGATACAGGAAAACGAAGCTTTCTTT
TRBD2	TRBV9	TRBJ2-3	.	CASTLGLAGGSTDTQYF	TGTGCCAGCACCCTCGGACTAGCGGGGGGTAGCACAGATACGCAGTATTTT
.	TRBV18	TRBJ1-3	few	CASSPQQGYSGNTIYF	TGTGCCAGCTCACCACAACAGGGCTACTCTGGAAACACCATATATTTT
.	TRBV29-1	TRBJ1-2	.	CSVEDRAQGYGYTF	TGCAGCGTTGAGGATAGGGCTCAGGGCTATGGCTACACCTTC
.	TRBV14	TRBJ2-7	many	CASSQGQRRTYEQYF	TGTGCCAGCAGCCAAGGTCAGCGGAGAACCTACGAGCAGTACTTC
.	TRBV4-1	TRBJ1-4	.	CASSYFRETNEKLFF	TGCGCCAGCAGCTATTTCAGGGAGACTAATGAAAAACTGTTTTTT
TRBD1	TRBV5-1	TRBJ2-2	few	CASSYRSGTGNTGELFF	TGCGCCAGCAGCTACCGCTCCGGGACAGGGAACACCGGGGAGCTGTTTTTT